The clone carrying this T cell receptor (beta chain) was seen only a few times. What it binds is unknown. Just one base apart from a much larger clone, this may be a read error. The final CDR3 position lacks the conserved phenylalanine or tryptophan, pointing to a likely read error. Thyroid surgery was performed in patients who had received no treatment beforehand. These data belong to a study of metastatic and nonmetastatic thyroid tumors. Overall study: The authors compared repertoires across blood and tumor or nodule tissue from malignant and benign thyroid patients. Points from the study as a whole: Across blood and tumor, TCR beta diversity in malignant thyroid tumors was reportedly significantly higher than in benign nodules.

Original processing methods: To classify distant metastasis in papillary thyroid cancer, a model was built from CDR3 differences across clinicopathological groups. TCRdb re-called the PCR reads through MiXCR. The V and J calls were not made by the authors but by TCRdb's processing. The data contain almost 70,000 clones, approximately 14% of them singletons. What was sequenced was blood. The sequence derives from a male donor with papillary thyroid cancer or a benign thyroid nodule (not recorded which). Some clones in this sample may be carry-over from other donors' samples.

CDR3 coding DNA: TGTGCCAGCAGCCCCGGTAGGGAGTACGAGACCCAGTACCTC. It translates to CASSPGREYETQYL. This chain joins TRBV7-2 and TRBJ2-5, with D possibly being TRBD2 (5 bases). The length of the CDR3 is 14 residues. Between the trimmed V and J ends, which lost 5 bases and 5 bases, there was a span of 15 bases. Germline lookup yields CDR1 SGHTA and CDR2 FQGNSA.